This T cell receptor (beta chain) is from a study of brain T cells in children with intractable seizures. Only cases whose brain tissue showed the highest T cell transcript signatures were sequenced. Trimming stripped 0 bases from V and 8 bases from J, with 10 bases between. Germline CDR1 is GTSNPN and CDR2 is SVGIG (reference sequence). The CDR3 sequence is 12 residues long. Data came from immunoSEQ multiplex PCR; TCRdb stores just in-frame clones and leaves some out. The data contain tens of thousands of clones, about 93% of them singletons. Sequenced here: peripheral blood, sampled at surgery. The chain couples TRBV30 to TRBJ1-2; possibly TRBD1 for D (5 bases). This TCR derives from a girl aged 2 to 9 with Rasmussen encephalitis and intractable seizures. CDR3: CAWSVRGRGYTF. The CDR3 nucleotides read TGTGCCTGGAGTGTTAGGGGTCGGGGCTACACCTTC.